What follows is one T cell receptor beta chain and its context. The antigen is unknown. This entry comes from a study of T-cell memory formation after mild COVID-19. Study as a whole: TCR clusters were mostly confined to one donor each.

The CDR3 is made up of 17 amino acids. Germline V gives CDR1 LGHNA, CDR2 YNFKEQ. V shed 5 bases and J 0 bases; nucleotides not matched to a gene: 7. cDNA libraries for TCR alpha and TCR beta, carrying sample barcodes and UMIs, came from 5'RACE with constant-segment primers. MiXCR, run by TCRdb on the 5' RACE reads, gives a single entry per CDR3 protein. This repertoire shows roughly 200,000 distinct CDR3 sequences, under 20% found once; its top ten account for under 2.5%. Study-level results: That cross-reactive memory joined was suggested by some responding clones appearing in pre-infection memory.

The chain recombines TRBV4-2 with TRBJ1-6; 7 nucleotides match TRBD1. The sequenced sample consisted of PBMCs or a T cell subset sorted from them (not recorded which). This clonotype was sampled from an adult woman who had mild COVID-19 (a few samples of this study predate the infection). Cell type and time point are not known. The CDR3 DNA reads TGTGCCAGCAGCAAAGGACAGGCTAGCTCCTATAATTCACCCCTCCACTTT. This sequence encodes CASSKGQASSYNSPLHF.